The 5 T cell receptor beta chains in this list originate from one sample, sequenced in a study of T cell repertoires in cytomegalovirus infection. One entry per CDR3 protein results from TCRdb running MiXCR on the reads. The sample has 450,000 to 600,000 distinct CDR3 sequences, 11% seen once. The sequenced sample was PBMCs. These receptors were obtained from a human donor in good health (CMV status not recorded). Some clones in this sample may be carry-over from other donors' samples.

The CDR3 spells CASSITGGAGNEQFF. CDR3 nucleotides: TGTGCCAGTAGTATCACAGGGGGCGCAGGCAATGAGCAGTTCTTC. This chain links TRBV19 with TRBJ2-1; 9 bases are shared with TRBD1. Unmatched junction bases numbered 6, after V lost 3 bases and J lost 6 bases. The CDR3 contains 15 residues. CDR1 and CDR2 (germline): LNHDA, SQIVND (reference sequence).

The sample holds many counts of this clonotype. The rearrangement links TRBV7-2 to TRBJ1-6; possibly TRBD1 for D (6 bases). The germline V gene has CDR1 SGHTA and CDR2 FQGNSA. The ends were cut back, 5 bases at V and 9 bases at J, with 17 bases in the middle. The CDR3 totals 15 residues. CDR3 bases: TGTGCCAGCAGCCGTACCGGGACACCGAGTTCACCCCTCCACTTT. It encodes CASSRTGTPSSPLHF. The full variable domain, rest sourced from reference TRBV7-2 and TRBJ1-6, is GAGVSQSPSNKVTEKGKDVELRCDPISGHTALYWYRQSLGQGLEFLIYFQGNSAPDKSGLPSDRFSAERTGGSVSTLTIQRTQQEDSAVYLCASSRTGTPSSPLHFGNGTRLTVT.

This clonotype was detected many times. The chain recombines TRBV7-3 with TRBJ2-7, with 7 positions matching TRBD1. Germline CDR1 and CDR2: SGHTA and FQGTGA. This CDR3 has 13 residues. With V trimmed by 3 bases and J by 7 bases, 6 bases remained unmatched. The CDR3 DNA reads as TGTGCCAGCAGCTTCGGGACAGATTCAGAGCAGTACTTC. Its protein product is CASSFGTDSEQYF.

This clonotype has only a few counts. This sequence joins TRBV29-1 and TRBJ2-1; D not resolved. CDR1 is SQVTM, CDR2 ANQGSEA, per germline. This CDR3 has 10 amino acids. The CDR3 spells CGIVNNEQFF. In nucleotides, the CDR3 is TGCGGAATAGTTAACAATGAGCAGTTCTTC.

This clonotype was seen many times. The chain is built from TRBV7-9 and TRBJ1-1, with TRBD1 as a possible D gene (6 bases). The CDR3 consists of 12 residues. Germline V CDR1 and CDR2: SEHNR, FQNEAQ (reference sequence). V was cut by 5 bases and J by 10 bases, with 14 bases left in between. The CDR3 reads CASSLQEGGAFF. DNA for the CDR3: TGTGCCAGCAGCCTTCAGGAGGGGGGAGCTTTCTTT.